This T cell receptor (beta chain) was obtained from a study of lymphopenia after photon versus proton radiotherapy. Whole-study findings and limits: Larger post-nadir TCR diversity loss correlated inversely with survival in deceased patients. Relative stability marked proton patients; photon patients lost diversity and naive cells. Authors raise, but do not show, better survival with proton therapy.

Profiled with immunoSEQ multiplex PCR; TCRdb holds only in-frame clones, not every one. Among approximately 170,000 clones listed, more than 85% were seen once. On this clone itself: Antigen unknown.

The TCR originated in a man aged 50-59 years with gastric cancer. This sample comprised peripheral blood, obtained from a patient treated with photon-based radiotherapy.

This chain's CDR3 is CAWSEGASYEQYF. In nucleotides, the CDR3 is TGTGCCTGGAGTGAGGGGGCCTCCTACGAGCAGTACTTC. The genes are TRBV30 and TRBJ2-7; 7 bases fit TRBD1. Germline CDR1 and CDR2: GTSNPN and SVGIG (reference sequence). The CDR3 contains 13 residues. The V and J ends lost 1 base and 0 bases, in that order; junction bases with no gene match: 0.